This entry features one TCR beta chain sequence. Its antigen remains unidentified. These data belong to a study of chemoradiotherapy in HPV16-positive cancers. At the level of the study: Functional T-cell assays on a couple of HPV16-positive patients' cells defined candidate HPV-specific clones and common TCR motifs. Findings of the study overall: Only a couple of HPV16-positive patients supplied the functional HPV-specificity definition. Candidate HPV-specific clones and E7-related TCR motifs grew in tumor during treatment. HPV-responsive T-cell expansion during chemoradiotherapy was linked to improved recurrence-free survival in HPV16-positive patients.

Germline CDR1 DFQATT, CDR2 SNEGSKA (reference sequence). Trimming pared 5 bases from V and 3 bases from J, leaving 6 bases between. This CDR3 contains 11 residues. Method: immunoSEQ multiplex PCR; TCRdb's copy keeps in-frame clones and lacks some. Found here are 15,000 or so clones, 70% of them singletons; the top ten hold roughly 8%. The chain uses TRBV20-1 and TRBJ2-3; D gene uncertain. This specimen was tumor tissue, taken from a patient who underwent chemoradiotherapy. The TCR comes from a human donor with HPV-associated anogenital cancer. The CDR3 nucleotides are TGCAGTGCTCGTAAGACAGATACGCAGTATTTT. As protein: CSARKTDTQYF.